This TCR beta chain was sequenced in a study of blood T cell repertoires in COVID-19. The CDR3 has 18 residues. CDR1 and CDR2 (germline): SGHRS, YFSETQ. The ends were cut back, 0 bases at V and 1 base at J, with 19 bases in the middle. Per the study methods: Estimation of nucleated cell counts relied on the amplification of reference gene primers. Produced via immunoSEQ multiplex PCR; TCRdb's table is partial and in-frame only. D and trimming were read from the DNA, whereas the V and J calls and clone size are those reported in that table. The sample records some 120,000 clones, about 86% being singletons.

This TCR came from a man aged 80 or over with active or convalescent COVID-19. The sequenced sample consisted of peripheral blood. This chain joins TRBV5-1 and TRBJ1-1; a possible D gene is TRBD1 (6 bases). The CDR3 is CASSLAPQGPRPNTEAFF. CDR3 nucleotides: TGCGCCAGCAGCTTGGCGCCCCAGGGGCCAAGGCCGAACACTGAAGCTTTCTTT.